The next 6 T cell receptor beta chains were all read from a single sample in a study of T cell changes during pregnancy in multiple sclerosis. The data were produced by immunoSEQ multiplex PCR, yet TCRdb's version contains in-frame clones alone and is incomplete. This table holds 35,000 to 45,000 clones, 93% found once. The sample consisted of CD4+ T cells from peripheral blood mononuclear cells, taken in the first trimester of pregnancy. Every receptor here comes from a female donor with multiple sclerosis, enrolled in a pregnancy study.

The V call is TRBV5-4, the J call TRBJ1-4, with 10 bases aligning to TRBD1. CDR3 length: 15 residues. Looked up from germline, CDR1 is SGHNT and CDR2 is YYREEE (reference sequence). The V and J ends lost 3 bases and 7 bases, in that order; junction bases with no gene match: 6. The CDR3 DNA reads TGTGCCAGCAGCTCGGGACAGGGGCATGGTGAAAAACTGTTTTTT. Encoded protein: CASSSGQGHGEKLFF.

V usage is TRBV7-2 and J usage is TRBJ2-1, with 13 bases aligning to TRBD2. Germline assignment: CDR1 SGHTA and CDR2 FQGNSA. The CDR3 consists of 17 residues. V shed 2 bases and J 3 bases; nucleotides not matched to a gene: 4. CDR3 amino acids: CASSLTSGGAYYNEQFF. The DNA of the CDR3 is TGTGCCAGCAGCTTAACTAGCGGGGGGGCCTACTACAATGAGCAGTTCTTC.

The chain employs TRBV10-3 and TRBJ2-3; a weak D match, TRBD2 (7 bases). The CDR3 totals 16 residues. The germline V and J ends were trimmed by 5 bases and 5 bases, with 20 bases remaining between them. Germline lookup yields CDR1 ENHRY and CDR2 SYGVKD. This chain's CDR3 is CAISTTGGGAIDTQYF. DNA of the CDR3: TGTGCCATCAGTACTACCGGAGGGGGGGCCATAGATACGCAGTATTTT.

This rearrangement joins TRBV30 to TRBJ2-1; D is perhaps TRBD2 (5 bases). Between the trimmed V and J ends, which lost 0 bases and 7 bases, there was a span of 13 bases. The length of the CDR3 is 14 residues. CDR1 GTSNPN and CDR2 SVGIG come from the germline V gene (reference sequence). CDR3 bases: TGTGCCTGGAGTGTGTGGGAGAAGTCGAATGAGCAGTTCTTC. Encoded protein: CAWSVWEKSNEQFF.

This rearrangement joins TRBV5-4 to TRBJ1-6, with TRBD1 identical over 8 bases. Germline-derived CDR1 and CDR2 are SGHNT and YYREEE (reference sequence). The CDR3 totals 14 residues. J lost 7 bases, V lost 1 base, and 1 base had no gene match. The CDR3 loop is CASSLRQGNSPLHF. Here the CDR3 DNA reads TGTGCCAGCAGCTTGAGACAGGGGAATTCACCCCTCCACTTT.

The table lists this clone with a few counts. The chain employs TRBV19 and TRBJ1-1, with a tentative D call TRBD1 (6 bases). V lost 2 bases to trimming and J lost 4 bases, with 11 bases between them. Germline V lookup: CDR1 LNHDA, CDR2 SQIVND (reference sequence). The CDR3 loop spans 14 amino acids. The CDR3 here is CASSIRGSATEAFF. The CDR3 bases are TGTGCCAGTAGTATAAGGGGGAGTGCCACTGAAGCTTTCTTT.